The next 23 T cell receptor beta chains were all read from a single sample in a study of blood T cell repertoires in COVID-19. Repertoires were generated with immunoSEQ multiplex PCR, while TCRdb's copy carries only in-frame clones and drops some. The table records a few hundred thousand clones, more than 65% of them present only once. The specimen sequenced was peripheral blood. Receptors originate from a person aged 70 to 80 with COVID-19, enrolled during active disease.

This clone was seen only a few times. The CDR3 nucleotides are TGTGCCAGCAGCCAAGACGGGTCCCACGGGGGGACTAGCACAGATACGCAGTATTTT. This translates into CASSQDGSHGGTSTDTQYF. The genes are TRBV3-1 (or the pseudogene TRBV3-2) and TRBJ2-3, with 7 bases that match TRBD2. Germline V gene sequence: CDR1 LGHDT, CDR2 YNNKEL (reference sequence). Trimming took 0 bases from V and 0 from J; bases not matched to a gene: 12. The length of the CDR3 is 19 residues.

The chain combines TRBV5-1 with TRBJ1-5, with 10 nucleotides matching TRBD1. Germline lookup yields CDR1 SGHRS and CDR2 YFSETQ. The CDR3 loop spans 13 amino acids. V was clipped by 3 bases and J by 6 bases; unmatched bases: 0. The CDR3 loop reads CASSWDRGQPQHF. CDR3 bases: TGCGCCAGCAGCTGGGACAGGGGTCAGCCCCAGCATTTT.

The CDR3 DNA follows: TGTGCCAGCAGGCGGGACAGGGTCGCAGATACGCAGTATTTT. Translated, it gives CASRRDRVADTQYF. The chain couples TRBV6-5 to TRBJ2-3, with 9 bases identical to TRBD1. Germline V gives CDR1 MNHEY, CDR2 SVGAGI. This CDR3 comprises 14 residues. V lost 6 bases to trimming and J lost 4 bases; unmatched junction nucleotides: 5.

The chain couples TRBV28 to TRBJ1-5, with D maybe TRBD1 (6 bases). V lost 3 bases and J lost 9, with 21 bases in between. CDR1 and CDR2 from the germline V gene are MDHEN and SYDVKM. This CDR3 is built from 16 residues. The CDR3 nucleotides read TGTGCCAGCAGTTTGGGTGGGGGCACCCCGGGGGGGCCCCAGCATTTT. Encoded protein: CASSLGGGTPGGPQHF.

The chain links TRBV19 to TRBJ1-4, with D possibly matching TRBD1 (5 bases). Trimming took 3 bases from V and 7 from J, leaving 15 bases between them. Germline CDR1 is LNHDA and CDR2 is SQIVND (reference sequence). The CDR3 totals 15 residues. CDR3: CASSIARLGGEKLFF. CDR3 DNA sequence: TGTGCCAGTAGTATTGCCCGTTTGGGGGGTGAAAAACTGTTTTTT.

The rearrangement uses TRBV29-1 and TRBJ2-7; 12 bases fit TRBD2. CDR3 length: 15 amino acids. CDR1 SQVTM and CDR2 ANQGSEA come from the germline V gene. Trimming cost V 3 bases and J 3 bases; bases outside gene matches: 6. The CDR3 sequence is CSVEFRTSGNYEQYF. DNA for the CDR3: TGCAGCGTTGAGTTTCGGACTAGCGGGAACTACGAGCAGTACTTC.

The chain has TRBV2 and TRBJ2-5, with TRBD1 matching over 8 bases. CDR1 is SNHLY, CDR2 FYNNEI, per germline. The V segment lost 6 bases and the J segment 4 bases; nucleotides outside the gene matches: 7. The CDR3 length is 14 residues. The CDR3 sequence: CASRLTGVRETQYF. As DNA, the CDR3 is TGTGCCAGCAGACTGACAGGGGTGCGAGAGACCCAGTACTTC.

This clone was counted a few times. The chain joins TRBV27 to TRBJ1-2; TRBD1 matches at 10 bases. V was clipped by 5 bases and J by 2 bases; unmatched bases: 11. The CDR3 runs 17 residues. Germline values: CDR1 MNHEY, CDR2 SMNVEV (reference sequence). The CDR3 region has the DNA TGTGCCAGCAGTCGATCGGCCGGGACAGGGGTAAACTATGGCTACACCTTC. It translates to CASSRSAGTGVNYGYTF.

V is TRBV5-1 and J is TRBJ2-2, with no clear D. The CDR3 has 15 amino acids. CDR1 SGHRS and CDR2 YFSETQ come from the germline V gene. The V and J ends lost 0 bases and 3 bases respectively, with 9 bases between them. The CDR3 region is CASSLEVADTGELFF. In nucleotides, the CDR3 is TGCGCCAGCAGCTTGGAGGTAGCCGACACCGGGGAGCTGTTTTTT.

This clone was recorded a few times. J is TRBJ1-2 and V is TRBV28; possible D gene TRBD1, 5 bases. CDR3 length: 16 amino acids. Trimming shortened V by 5 bases and J by 2 bases, and 18 bases separated the two germline ends. Germline-derived CDR1 and CDR2 are MDHEN and SYDVKM. CDR3 in DNA: TGTGCCAGCAGTGCGTACGGGGGTCTAGACAACTATGGCTACACCTTC. Translation: CASSAYGGLDNYGYTF.

This chain joins TRBV12-3 or TRBV12-4 and TRBJ1-2, with D uncertain. Between the trimmed V and J ends, which lost 5 bases and 2 bases, there was a span of 9 bases. The CDR3 consists of 13 residues. CDR3 sequence: CASSIAGNYGYTF. The CDR3 nucleotides are TGTGCCAGCAGTATCGCGGGCAACTATGGCTACACCTTC.

This clone was seen at least ten times. CDR3 amino acids: CASSSVYGYTF. Written as DNA, the CDR3 is TGTGCCAGCAGTTCGGTGTATGGCTACACCTTC. The chain uses TRBV28 and TRBJ1-2; D is uncertain. V was trimmed by 4 bases and J by 5 bases, leaving 5 bases between them. CDR1 and CDR2 (germline): MDHEN, SYDVKM. The length of the CDR3 is 11 residues.

V and J are TRBV10-3 and TRBJ1-6; no definite D call. The germline gives CDR1 ENHRY, CDR2 SYGVKD. The ends were cut back, 5 bases at V and 0 bases at J, with 8 bases in the middle. This CDR3 has 15 amino acids. CDR3 DNA: TGTGCCATCAGTTTACAGAGCTCCTATAATTCACCCCTCCACTTT. It is translated as CAISLQSSYNSPLHF.

The chain employs TRBV9 and TRBJ2-3; D is undetermined. V lost 2 bases, J lost 4 bases, and 8 bases lay in between. The germline V gene encodes CDR1 SGDLS and CDR2 YYNGEE. The CDR3 covers 13 residues. The CDR3: CASSVSSADTQYF. CDR3 nucleotides: TGTGCCAGCAGCGTCTCAAGCGCAGATACGCAGTATTTT.

V gene TRBV12-3 or TRBV12-4 combines with J gene TRBJ1-2, with TRBD1 matching 9 bases. The CDR3 has 13 residues. Trimming at V came to 6 bases and at J to 6 bases, leaving 5 bases not matched to a gene. The DNA for the CDR3 is TGTGCCAGCAGCCCATACAGGGGGCATGGCTACACCTTC. Residues: CASSPYRGHGYTF.

This chain uses TRBV5-1 with TRBJ2-2; tentative D call: TRBD1 (6 bases). V was trimmed by 0 bases and J by 2 bases, leaving 8 bases between them. The germline V gene encodes CDR1 SGHRS and CDR2 YFSETQ. This CDR3 comprises 15 residues. The DNA of the CDR3 is TGCGCCAGCAGCTTGGGGGACACTAACACCGGGGAGCTGTTTTTT. Translating it yields CASSLGDTNTGELFF.

This clone was counted a single time. V usage is TRBV7-2 and J usage is TRBJ1-1, with no clear D. Per germline, CDR1 SGHTA and CDR2 FQGNSA. This CDR3 has 17 residues. V lost 0 bases and J lost 0, with 14 bases in between. The chain's CDR3 is CASSLAFVGVMNTEAFF. The CDR3 DNA sequence: TGTGCCAGCAGCTTAGCGTTCGTCGGAGTAATGAACACTGAAGCTTTCTTT.

This sequence joins TRBV5-6 and TRBJ2-7; perhaps TRBD1 as D (6 bases). The CDR3 sequence is 16 residues long. Between the trimmed V and J ends, which lost 2 bases and 9 bases, there was a span of 24 bases. Per germline, CDR1 SGHDT and CDR2 YYEEEE. The CDR3 nucleotides read TGTGCCAGCAGCTTCGGTGGACAGATGCGTTTTTGGGGGCAGTACTTC. Residues: CASSFGGQMRFWGQYF.

The CDR3 bases are TGTGCCAGCAGTCATATAGGGACAGGGGGAAGTCAGCCCCAGCATTTT. Translating gives CASSHIGTGGSQPQHF. This chain joins TRBV6-6 and TRBJ1-5; 11 bases map to TRBD1. Germline V gene data show CDR1 as MNHNY and CDR2 as SVGAGI (reference sequence). V lost 5 bases and J lost 6; bases outside the gene matches: 9. The CDR3 contains 16 residues.

This sequence joins TRBV5-1 and TRBJ1-1; maybe TRBD1 (5 bases). The V gene's germline CDR1 is SGHRS and CDR2 YFSETQ. The CDR3 loop spans 15 amino acids. Trimming took off 0 bases at V and 3 bases at J, with 12 bases between the two ends. The CDR3 region is CASSLDLWGDTEAFF. For the CDR3, the DNA is TGCGCCAGCAGCTTGGACCTCTGGGGGGACACTGAAGCTTTCTTT.

This clone was observed a single time. This chain links TRBV6-2 or TRBV6-3 with TRBJ2-4; 7 bases agree with TRBD1. There are 14 residues in the CDR3. With 5 bases clipped from V and 5 bases from J, the junction kept 6 bases outside the gene matches. Germline V CDR1 and CDR2: MNHEY, SVGEGT. The CDR3: CASSQQGIENIQYF. CDR3 DNA: TGTGCCAGCAGTCAACAGGGGATAGAAAACATTCAGTACTTC.

V gene TRBV24-1 combines with J gene TRBJ1-1; D is uncertain. Germline CDR1 is KGHDR and CDR2 is SFDVKD. Trimming cost V 2 bases and J 7 bases, with 4 bases left between them. The CDR3 sequence is 11 residues long. The CDR3 DNA follows: TGTGCCACCAGTGATTACTTTGAAGCTTTCTTT. Translation: CATSDYFEAFF.

The chain links TRBV5-4 to TRBJ1-4, with 8 bases matching TRBD1. Germline V gene sequence: CDR1 SGHNT, CDR2 YYREEE (reference sequence). The V segment lost 0 bases and the J segment 8 bases; nucleotides outside the gene matches: 9. This CDR3 is 16 amino acids long. The CDR3 DNA is TGTGCCAGCAGCTTGGATATGCAGGGGGCGCGAGAAAAACTGTTTTTT. The encoded protein is CASSLDMQGAREKLFF. The full variable domain, its missing parts supplied by reference TRBV5-4 and TRBJ1-4, is ETGVTQSPTHLIKTRGQQVTLRCSSQSGHNTVSWYQQALGQGPQFIFQYYREEENGRGNFPPRFSGLQFPNYSSELNVNALELDDSALYLCASSLDMQGAREKLFFGSGTQLSVL.